Listed here are 24 T cell receptor beta chains from one sample, sequenced in a study of CD8+CD57+ T cells in acquired aplastic anemia. CDR3 and TCR beta VDJ profiling relied on genomic DNA as the template. In TCRdb, the reads were re-called with MiXCR into one record per CDR3 protein. The sample lists 400,000 to 500,000 distinct CDR3 sequences, 55% to 75% occurring once. The sequencing sample was made of sorted CD4+, CD8+, or CD8+CD57+ T cells (not recorded which) from PBMCs. Receptor source: a human donor in good health, serving as a control.

The V call is TRBV5-5, the J call TRBJ1-1, with 10 bases lining up with TRBD1. CDR1 and CDR2 from the germline V gene are SGHKS and YYEKEE (reference sequence). Trimming took 4 bases from V and 2 from J; bases not matched to a gene: 8. CDR3 size: 16 residues. This chain's CDR3 is CASSRTGGGSNTEAFF. The CDR3 region has the DNA TGTGCCAGCAGCCGGACAGGGGGAGGGTCTAACACTGAAGCTTTCTTT.

This chain links TRBV9 with TRBJ1-6; unclear D gene. The CDR3 consists of 15 residues. Deletions cut 0 bases from V and 12 bases from J, with 16 bases between. Germline-derived CDR1 and CDR2 are SGDLS and YYNGEE. CDR3 DNA sequence: TGTGCCAGCAGCGTAGTAGTAGGGCCCCGGGAACCCCTCCACTTT. Protein product: CASSVVVGPREPLHF.

V gene TRBV20-1 combines with J gene TRBJ2-3, with unresolved D. Trimming cost V 4 bases and J 2 bases, with 22 bases left between them. The CDR3 extends over 17 amino acids. Germline values: CDR1 DFQATT, CDR2 SNEGSKA (reference sequence). CDR3 bases: TGCAGTGCTACGAACACGGGCTACGAGACCCCCACAGATACGCAGTATTTT. Translating it yields CSATNTGYETPTDTQYF.

This clonotype was seen just once. The rearrangement links TRBV20-1 to TRBJ1-2; D is possibly TRBD1 (5 bases). V lost 2 bases and J lost 5, with 24 bases in between. Germline CDR1 reads DFQATT; CDR2 reads SNEGSKA (reference sequence). The CDR3 runs to 17 residues. The CDR3 coding sequence is TGCAGTGCTAGAACACCCCTATATAATTGCCGGGGGTATGGCTACACCTTC. Translated: CSARTPLYNCRGYGYTF.

With regard to this clonotype: A junction boundary mismatches the germline segment, possibly from a read error. The chain carries TRBV7-3 and TRBJ2-3; D is undetermined. The germline gives CDR1 SGHTA, CDR2 FQGTGA. The CDR3 runs 14 residues. CDR3 bases: TGTGCCAGCAGCTTAGCGAGAGGAACAGAGACGCTCTTTTTT. Its protein product is CASSLARGTETLFF.

This chain joins TRBV15 and TRBJ2-3, with 7 bases fitting TRBD1. The trim removed 0 bases at V and 7 bases at J, leaving 7 bases unmatched. This CDR3 region has 15 residues. CDR1 LNHNV and CDR2 YYDKDF come from the germline V gene (reference sequence). The DNA for the CDR3 is TGTGCCACCAGCAGAGAAAAGAACAGGGGAAATACGCAGTATTTT. This codes for CATSREKNRGNTQYF.

Comments on this clonotype: A read error is likely, as this CDR3 ends without the conserved phenylalanine or tryptophan. The genes are TRBV7-2 and TRBJ1-1, with 9 positions matching TRBD1. Germline CDR1 reads SGHTA; CDR2 reads FQGNSA. This CDR3 comprises 14 residues. The CDR3: CASSARQGDTKAFL. CDR3 in DNA: TGTGCCAGCAGCGCCCGACAGGGGGACACTAAAGCTTTCCTT.

At least ten counts were recorded for this clonotype. The J gene is TRBJ1-6, the V gene TRBV2; D is perhaps TRBD1 (5 bases). Germline V gene data show CDR1 as SNHLY and CDR2 as FYNNEI. This CDR3 has 15 residues. V lost 4 bases and J lost 8, with 15 bases in between. The CDR3 DNA sequence: TGTGCCAGCAGTGGGGGGAGGGCAGACCATTCACCCCTCCACTTT. Translated, it gives CASSGGRADHSPLHF.

The chain couples TRBV9 to TRBJ1-2; D is unclear. V was trimmed by 4 bases and J by 9 bases, leaving 25 bases between them. CDR3 length equals 16 residues. The germline gives CDR1 SGDLS, CDR2 YYNGEE. DNA for the CDR3: TGTGCCAGCAGCTACCACGGGGAACTGAACTACGAGCGCTACACCTTC. Its translation is CASSYHGELNYERYTF.

Concerning this clonotype: The junction departs from germline at one end; a sequencing error may be responsible. The chain links TRBV7-7 to TRBJ2-7; no firm D call. The CDR3 contains 16 residues. Per germline, CDR1 SSHAT and CDR2 FNYEAQ (reference sequence). CDR3 residues: CASRVGVRTHSYEQYF. CDR3 sequence (DNA): TGCGCCAGCAGAGTAGGAGTCAGGACCCACTCCTACGAGCAGTACTTC.

The table lists this clonotype with many counts. V usage is TRBV9 and J usage is TRBJ1-1; D is unclear. Germline V gives CDR1 SGDLS, CDR2 YYNGEE. This CDR3 region has 14 residues. Trimming removed 0 bases from V and 1 base from J, with 7 bases in between. The DNA for the CDR3 is TGTGCCAGCAGCGTAGTGGCAGCGAACACTGAAGCTTTCTTT. It is translated as CASSVVAANTEAFF. Based on the CDR3 plus reference TRBV9 and TRBJ1-1, the full variable domain is DSGVTQTPKHLITATGQRVTLRCSPRSGDLSVYWYQQSLDQGLQFLIQYYNGEERAKGNILERFSAQQFPDLHSELNLSSLELGDSALYFCASSVVAANTEAFFGQGTRLTVV.

By share, this clonotype counts as medium-sized. The chain is built from TRBV15 and TRBJ1-5; no firm D call. The CDR3 contains 14 residues. CDR1 and CDR2 from the germline V gene are LNHNV and YYDKDF (reference sequence). V was cut by 7 bases and J by 0 bases, with 10 bases left in between. The chain's CDR3 is CATMAQYSNQPQHF. The CDR3 DNA reads as TGTGCCACCATGGCGCAGTATAGCAATCAGCCCCAGCATTTT.

The chain employs TRBV13 and TRBJ1-4; 8 bases map to TRBD1. CDR3 length: 16 residues. Germline trimming cut 5 bases from V and 3 bases from J; bases unmatched to any gene: 8. Germline lookup yields CDR1 PRHDT and CDR2 FYEKMQ (reference sequence). CDR3 DNA: TGTGCCAGCAGCCCCCAGGGGGCGCAGGCTAATGAAAAACTGTTTTTT. Amino acids: CASSPQGAQANEKLFF.

This clonotype showed up many times. This chain joins TRBV6-6 and TRBJ1-1; 10 nucleotides match TRBD1. CDR3 size: 13 residues. Germline V lookup: CDR1 MNHNY, CDR2 SVGAGI (reference sequence). The V gene end was trimmed by 7 bases and the J gene end by 10 bases; junction bases not matched to a gene: 9. CDR3 DNA: TGTGCCAGCATCCGACAGGGGGCGCTTGGAGCTTTCTTT. It translates to CASIRQGALGAFF.

This clonotype was seen ten or more times. The rearrangement uses TRBV6-5 and TRBJ2-6, with D perhaps being TRBD1 or TRBD2 (5 bases each). The CDR3 is made up of 18 amino acids. Trimming left V 0 bases short and J 0 bases short, with 12 bases between. Germline-derived CDR1 and CDR2 are MNHEY and SVGAGI. The CDR3 sequence: CASSYSGVLSSGANVLTF. The CDR3 DNA reads as TGTGCCAGCAGTTACTCGGGGGTGCTGAGCTCTGGGGCCAACGTCCTGACTTTC.

This clonotype was found a few times. The chain uses TRBV2 and TRBJ1-5; D is unresolved. The CDR3 extends over 14 amino acids. Germline CDR1 SNHLY, CDR2 FYNNEI. V was clipped by 7 bases and J by 0 bases, with 10 bases between them. The CDR3 coding sequence is TGTGCCAGCAAGAGAACCGTTAGCAATCAGCCCCAGCATTTT. Its protein is CASKRTVSNQPQHF.

This clonotype was seen ten or more times. V is TRBV5-8 and J is TRBJ1-4; tentative D call: TRBD1 (6 bases). Trimming took off 1 base at V and 8 bases at J, with 15 bases between the two ends. Looked up from germline, CDR1 is SGHTS and CDR2 is YDEGEE. This CDR3 is built from 15 residues. The CDR3, as DNA: TGTGCCAGCAGCTTGATCAGGGGCTGGGGGGAAAAACTGTTTTTT. Translated, it gives CASSLIRGWGEKLFF. Together with reference TRBV5-8 and TRBJ1-4, the CDR3 gives the full variable domain: EAGVTQSPTHLIKTRGQQATLRCSPISGHTSVYWYQQALGLGLQFLLWYDEGEERNRGNFPPRFSGRQFPNYSSELNVNALELEDSALYLCASSLIRGWGEKLFFGSGTQLSVL.

Notes on this clonotype: A read error may produce the germline difference seen at one junction end. The chain employs TRBV29-1 and TRBJ2-7, with 9 bases matching TRBD1. Germline V gene lookup returns CDR1 SQVTM and CDR2 ANQGSEA. The CDR3 length is 12 residues. The CDR3 DNA reads TGCAGCGCAGGACAGGGGTCATACAAGCAGCACTTC. This encodes CSAGQGSYKQHF.

The rearrangement joins TRBV12-3 or TRBV12-4 to TRBJ2-3; D is ambiguous. The CDR3 extends over 16 amino acids. V lost 5 bases, J lost 2 bases, and 17 bases lay in between. The CDR3 spells CASSPRAATYTDTQYF. The CDR3 bases are TGTGCCAGCAGTCCTAGGGCAGCCACTTACACAGATACGCAGTATTTT.

The chain joins TRBV20-1 to TRBJ2-3; D unclear. Between the trimmed V and J ends, which lost 8 bases and 2 bases, there was a span of 8 bases. Germline CDR1 reads DFQATT; CDR2 reads SNEGSKA (reference sequence). The CDR3 is 11 residues long. The CDR3 DNA reads as TGCAGTAATCAACACACAGATACGCAGTATTTT. This translates into CSNQHTDTQYF.

This clonotype appeared a few times. The rearrangement joins TRBV27 to TRBJ1-2; 9 bases line up with TRBD1. The length of the CDR3 is 17 residues. Germline V gives CDR1 MNHEY, CDR2 SMNVEV (reference sequence). Losses at the gene ends were 1 base for V and 4 bases for J; bases not matched to a gene: 10. The CDR3 is CASSLFPQGARVYGYTF. CDR3 coding DNA: TGTGCCAGCAGTTTATTCCCACAGGGGGCTCGTGTCTATGGCTACACCTTC.

Concerning this clonotype: The junction differs from germline at one of its ends, possibly a read error. The chain is built from TRBV5-5 and TRBJ1-2, with no clear D. Germline CDR1 SGHKS, CDR2 YYEKEE (reference sequence). The CDR3 runs to 13 residues. In DNA form, the CDR3 reads TGCGCCAGCAGCTCGGGCGGCGAGCATGGCTACACCTTC. Its translation is CASSSGGEHGYTF.

The V gene is TRBV12-3 or TRBV12-4, the J gene TRBJ2-2, with 7 bases fitting TRBD1. J was trimmed by 2 bases and V by 6 bases; bases with no gene match: 9. The CDR3 contains 16 residues. The CDR3, as DNA: TGTGCCAGCAGCTTTCCCCGGGACAGCAACACCGGGGAGCTGTTTTTT. Protein sequence: CASSFPRDSNTGELFF.

This clonotype was detected ten times or more. For the CDR3, the DNA is TGTGCCAGCGGGACCGCGGGCGGGGAGACCCAGTACTTC. Its protein is CASGTAGGETQYF. V and J are TRBV7-2 and TRBJ2-5; tentatively, D is TRBD1 or TRBD2 (5 bases each). Trimming removed 8 bases from V and 5 bases from J, with 15 bases in between. The CDR3 is made up of 13 amino acids. In germline, CDR1 is SGHTA, CDR2 FQGNSA.